Listed here is a single T cell receptor (beta chain). The antigen is not known. These data are taken from a study of T cell responses to AZD1222 COVID-19 vaccine. Study-level findings and limits: Baseline antibody screening turned up just a handful of seropositive AZD1222 recipients.

Produced via immunoSEQ multiplex PCR; TCRdb's table is partial and in-frame only. The sample lists 100,000 to 150,000 clones, 92% occurring once. Sequenced material: peripheral blood, taken on day 0 of AZD1222 vaccination. The receptor comes from an adult in good health.

CDR3 sequence: CASSPPGQVNTEAFF. The CDR3 region has the DNA TGCGCCAGCAGCCCTCCGGGACAGGTTAACACTGAAGCTTTCTTT. This rearrangement joins TRBV4-1 to TRBJ1-1; 8 bases fit TRBD1. Germline CDR1 and CDR2: MGHRA and YSYEKL. The CDR3 runs 15 residues. V was pared by 4 bases and J by 2 bases, with 6 bases of the junction left unmatched.